These 8 T cell receptor beta chains were all obtained from the same sample, sequenced in a study of shared clonotypes between healthy human individuals. The data were produced by immunoSEQ multiplex PCR, yet TCRdb's version contains in-frame clones alone and is incomplete. Among around 2.1 million clones listed, approximately 94% were seen once. The specimen was naive CD4+ T cells sorted from blood. The subset was: CD45RA+ positively selected. The receptors derive from a man younger than 35 in good health.

As concerns this clone: The same CDR3 arises from other DNA sequences in this sample as well. The chain couples TRBV2 to TRBJ2-1; D is undetermined. V was cut by 8 bases and J by 0 bases, with 8 bases left in between. CDR1 is SNHLY and CDR2 is FYNNEI in the germline V gene. The CDR3 is 13 residues long. The CDR3 coding sequence is TGTGCCAGCTCAGGTAGCTCCTACAATGAGCAGTTCTTC. This encodes CASSGSSYNEQFF. Based on the CDR3 plus reference TRBV2 and TRBJ2-1, the full variable domain is EPEVTQTPSHQVTQMGQEVILRCVPISNHLYFYWYRQILGQKVEFLVSFYNNEISEKSEIFDDQFSVERPDGSNFTLKIRSTKLEDSAMYFCASSGSSYNEQFFGPGTRLTVL.

This chain links TRBV18 with TRBJ2-1; perhaps TRBD1 as D (5 bases). The CDR3 length is 16 residues. Trimming left V 4 bases short and J 0 bases short, with 13 bases between. Germline loops: CDR1 KGHSH, CDR2 LQKENI. The CDR3: CASSLPRTTSYNEQFF. The DNA of the CDR3 is TGTGCCAGCTCACTCCCAAGGACAACCTCCTACAATGAGCAGTTCTTC. Full variable domain (outside the CDR3, taken from reference TRBV18 and TRBJ2-1): NAGVMQNPRHLVRRRGQEARLRCSPMKGHSHVYWYRQLPEEGLKFMVYLQKENIIDESGMPKERFSAEFPKEGPSILRIQQVVRGDSAAYFCASSLPRTTSYNEQFFGPGTRLTVL.

The chain has TRBV6-5 and TRBJ2-7; maybe TRBD1 (6 bases). The CDR3 sequence is 15 residues long. Trimming shortened V by 6 bases and J by 3 bases, and 18 bases separated the two germline ends. CDR1 is MNHEY and CDR2 is SVGAGI in the germline V gene. The CDR3 nucleotides read TGTGCCAGCAGAATTACAGGGTCCCCGAACTACGAGCAGTACTTC. It codes for CASRITGSPNYEQYF.

V is TRBV28 and J is TRBJ1-4; maybe TRBD1 (5 bases). Looked up from germline, CDR1 is MDHEN and CDR2 is SYDVKM. V dropped 6 bases and J dropped 6 bases, with 8 bases sitting between them. This CDR3 has 12 residues. Here the CDR3 DNA reads TGTGCCAGCAGACTCAGGGATGAAAAACTGTTTTTT. Its translation is CASRLRDEKLFF.

The J gene is TRBJ1-5, the V gene TRBV28, with 8 bases fitting TRBD1. Losses at the gene ends were 7 bases for V and 4 bases for J; bases not matched to a gene: 9. This CDR3 is 15 amino acids long. Germline V gives CDR1 MDHEN, CDR2 SYDVKM. The CDR3 reads CASTLQGGGNQPQHF. CDR3 bases: TGTGCCAGCACTCTACAGGGGGGTGGGAATCAGCCCCAGCATTTT.

Notes on this clone: The sample has other DNA sequences that encode this CDR3 too. This chain joins TRBV18 and TRBJ1-5; TRBD1 agrees at 10 bases. CDR1 KGHSH and CDR2 LQKENI come from the germline V gene. The CDR3 totals 14 residues. V trimming: 4 bases; J trimming: 7 bases; junction bases outside the gene matches: 4. CDR3 region: CASSQGQGPQPQHF. The DNA of the CDR3 is TGTGCCAGCTCACAGGGACAGGGGCCCCAGCCCCAGCATTTT.

This clone was recorded only once. V usage is TRBV5-1 and J usage is TRBJ1-2; 8 nucleotides match TRBD1. J was trimmed by 4 bases and V by 0 bases; bases with no gene match: 5. Germline-derived CDR1 and CDR2 are SGHRS and YFSETQ. This CDR3 spans 15 amino acids. The CDR3: CASSLAGQATYGYTF. The CDR3 DNA reads as TGCGCCAGCAGCTTGGCGGGACAGGCCACCTATGGCTACACCTTC.

The CDR3 bases are TGCGCCAGCAGTGGACCGGGACAGCCCCAGTATTTT. The encoded protein is CASSGPGQPQYF. The chain is built from TRBV10-1 and TRBJ2-3; 7 bases are a match to TRBD1. The ends lost 4 bases at V and 12 bases at J; junction bases unmatched: 7. Germline V gives CDR1 WNHNN, CDR2 SYGVQD (reference sequence). The CDR3 consists of 12 residues.